This T cell receptor (beta chain) was found in a study of blood T cell repertoires in COVID-19. Germline-derived CDR1 and CDR2 are KGHDR and SFDVKD. V trimming: 9 bases; J trimming: 8 bases; junction bases outside the gene matches: 6. This CDR3 comprises 13 residues. The assay was immunoSEQ multiplex PCR, and TCRdb's table has in-frame clones only and misses some. The data contain over 120,000 clones, approximately 87% of them singletons. Living in about two dozen US areas, the participants were between roughly 18 and 89 years of age. Participant-given clinical history determined each cohort assignment.

The rearrangement joins TRBV24-1 to TRBJ1-6; 7 bases match TRBD1. Sequenced: PBMCs or T cells enriched from blood (not recorded which). The clonotype originates from a man in his 60s who had recovered from COVID-19. Here the CDR3 reads CATSGGLDSPLHF. The CDR3 DNA is TGTGCCACCTCAGGGGGGTTAGATTCACCCCTCCACTTT.